The T cell receptor beta chain under discussion was sequenced for a study of OX40 agonist ivuxolimab in advanced cancers. Whole-study context: Partial responses occurred in three patients (one hepatocellular carcinoma, two cutaneous melanoma).

Method: immunoSEQ multiplex PCR; TCRdb's copy keeps in-frame clones and lacks some. The table shows about 45,000 clones, with just under 95% occurring only once. The sequencing used CD4+ or CD8+ T cells sorted from blood, collected in a trial of the OX40 agonist ivuxolimab. The source is an adult with an advanced solid tumor such as melanoma, head and neck, liver or kidney cancer.

The CDR3 DNA reads as TGTGCCAGCAGCGGCCACAGGGGATCGGGAGAGACCCAGTACTTC. It translates to CASSGHRGSGETQYF. The chain joins TRBV5-4 to TRBJ2-5; 7 nucleotides line up with TRBD1. V gave up 4 bases and J gave up 4 bases; unmatched junction bases: 10. The CDR3 has 15 residues. Germline loops: CDR1 SGHNT, CDR2 YYREEE (reference sequence).